This T cell receptor beta chain comes out of a study of T cell repertoires in cytomegalovirus infection. Study as a whole: HLA-B-restricted CMV epitopes that are well studied, plus recently identified HLA-C-restricted ones, were used by the study. Matching HLA type, along with CMV infection, was indicated by public TCR beta signatures.

Using its own MiXCR run on the reads, TCRdb lists one record per CDR3 protein. Of fewer than 1,000,000 distinct CDR3 sequences listed, approximately 31% are singletons. This clonotype occurred a few times. Its antigen is unidentified. Study-wide results and caveats: HLA-C-restricted, CMV-specific TCR beta clonotypes were dominant ex vivo.

The germline V gene encodes CDR1 MNHNS and CDR2 SASEGT. This CDR3 has 15 residues. Trimming stripped 3 bases from V and 4 bases from J, with 13 bases between. This material consisted of cultured CD8+ T cells from PBMCs, taken from culture after CMV antigen stimulation. This chain joins TRBV6-1 and TRBJ1-3; D gene unclear. The clonotype originates from a human donor in good health (CMV status not recorded). Some clones in this sample may be carry-over from other donors' samples. The CDR3 here is CASSDLRGRGNTIYF. CDR3 nucleotides: TGTGCCAGCAGTGATTTAAGAGGTCGGGGAAACACCATATATTTT.